This T cell receptor beta chain is drawn from a study of cytomegalovirus exposure and HLA in healthy donors. Study-level information: Prior work identified 120 million or so unique TCR beta sequences in about 179 million T cells. Overall study results and limits: Prior analysis indicated that the majority of TCR beta V segments exhibited productivity approximately 87% or approximately 30% of the time. A later analysis reported that several of the most significant clusters appeared to be linked to common viral pathogens, among them Epstein-Barr virus.

A single count supports this clone. The antigen remains undetermined. This CDR3 contains 13 residues. V was cut by 4 bases and J by 6 bases, with 13 bases left in between. Germline V CDR1 and CDR2: SQVTM, ANQGSEA. The PCR ran on 60 Vbeta and 13 Jbeta primers. As handled by the study authors: In a later analysis, of 79 million or so unique beta chains, roughly 9.9 million appeared in at least two donors. Assay used: immunoSEQ multiplex PCR; TCRdb lists only in-frame clones, some missing. The DNA was the basis for D and trimming; V, J and clone size are from that table. The table records about 120,000 clones, 80% of them present only once.

The receptor was derived from a female donor in good health and CMV-seropositive. The V call is TRBV29-1, the J call TRBJ2-4, with D maybe TRBD1 (6 bases). Material: PBMCs. The CDR3: CSVGETGVNIQYF. CDR3 in DNA: TGCAGCGTTGGAGAGACAGGTGTAAACATTCAGTACTTC.